This T cell receptor beta chain was documented in a study of blood T cell repertoires in COVID-19 (dated by TCRdb to 2020 to 2021). About the investigation overall: Samples from collaborators originated in the United States, Italy and Spain and spanned both the acute and convalescent phases of COVID-19. The material from the prospective study consisted of cDNA or gDNA derived from T cells, B-cell-depleted T cells, or PBMCs. Subjects who had been exposed to COVID-19, were actively infected with it, or had recovered from it provided the deeply sampled blood TCRbeta repertoires that made up the dataset. The repertoires were released in a freely available public database intended as a resource for research on the immune response to SARS-CoV-2. The samples were drawn from the first 160 participants of the ongoing ImmuneRACE study and from 950 to 1,500 subjects provided by 6 global collaborators. The sample metadata nearly always contained a de-identified subject ID, COVID-19 status, age in years and sex. Where available, HLA class I and class II types were taken from metadata supplied by the sample provider and were not determined by assay-based typing. Broader findings and caveats from the paper: How much clinical and demographic metadata was included differed by source and by participant, and the metadata was provided uncurated.

The immunoSEQ Assay, a bias-controlled multiplex PCR, was used to amplify TCRbeta CDR3 regions from genomic DNA. On the study's bioinformatics: Nucleated cell counts per sample were estimated from amplification of reference gene primers within the assay. To quantify the absolute abundance of each unique TCRbeta CDR3 rearrangement, sequence reads were collapsed and filtered. For each sample, productive Simpson clonality was calculated by taking the square root of Simpson's diversity index across productive rearrangements. Imported from immuneACCESS, the table was reduced by TCRdb to in-frame sequences with V and J called. These copies leave out some clones; in studies compared against another copy, an unresolved V gene accounts for under half, and the cause of the remainder is not known. For V, J and clone size, that table is used; D and trimming come from the DNA. Counted in this sample were 50,000 to 65,000 clones; about 85% of them appeared once. The ten largest account for roughly 15% of the sample.

Comment on this clone: Its target antigen remains unknown. Base quality data are lacking; no much larger clone is found one base away.

V is reduced by 2 bases and J by 5 bases, leaving a spacing of 15 bases between them. Including the terminal cysteine and phenylalanine, the CDR3 comprises 15 residues. The CDR3 DNA has 45 bases and is translated from base 1. For CDR1 and CDR2, the germline V gene lists ENHRY and SYGVKD. Whole blood was collected in K2EDTA tubes by collaborating institutions according to the institutions' own protocols. For TCRbeta analysis, collaborator samples were shipped as frozen whole blood, as isolated PBMCs, or as DNA extracted from either sample type. Specimen: peripheral blood. The chain is assembled from TRBV10-3 and TRBJ1-2, with no confident D gene call. The receptor's source is a human donor in a cohort sampled during active COVID-19. The nucleotides are TGTGCCATCAGTGAGCAAATGACCAGCGGGTATGGCTACACCTTC. This encodes CAISEQMTSGYGYTF.